A single sample gave rise to the 3 T cell receptor beta chains below, sequenced in a study of blood T cells in healthy people across ages. A second 7 to 11 cycle PCR used barcoded and J-beta primers. From the 5' RACE reads, TCRdb called clonotypes with MiXCR, one entry per CDR3 protein. There are about 1.4 million distinct CDR3 sequences in the sample; around 59% occur only once, and 6.5% to 8.5% lies in the top ten. The material sequenced was blood. These receptors were taken from a man aged 18 to 29 in good health.

The CDR3 DNA reads as TGTGCCAGCAGCCTCACCGGGACTCGTGTAGATACGCAGTATTTT. It specifies CASSLTGTRVDTQYF. The chain employs TRBV7-9 and TRBJ2-3, with a tentative D call TRBD2 (6 bases). This CDR3 has 15 residues. Germline assignment: CDR1 SEHNR and CDR2 FQNEAQ (reference sequence). Trimming removed 5 bases at V and 5 bases at J, with 17 bases between.

V is TRBV6-1 and J is TRBJ2-1; 11 bases map to TRBD2. Looked up from germline, CDR1 is MNHNS and CDR2 is SASEGT. The J segment lost 5 bases and the V segment lost 7 bases, leaving 7 bases of the junction unmatched. This CDR3 contains 15 residues. CDR3 loop: CASIPLAGVNNEQFF. CDR3 nucleotides: TGTGCCAGCATCCCACTAGCGGGGGTTAACAATGAGCAGTTCTTC.

The genes are TRBV28 and TRBJ2-4; 7 positions match TRBD1. Germline V lookup: CDR1 MDHEN, CDR2 SYDVKM. This CDR3 is 17 amino acids long. Losses at the gene ends were 3 bases for V and 13 bases for J; bases not matched to a gene: 21. The CDR3 here is CASSFFPRPTGVSEQYF. The CDR3 nucleotides read TGTGCCAGCAGTTTTTTCCCTCGTCCAACAGGGGTGAGTGAGCAGTACTTC.